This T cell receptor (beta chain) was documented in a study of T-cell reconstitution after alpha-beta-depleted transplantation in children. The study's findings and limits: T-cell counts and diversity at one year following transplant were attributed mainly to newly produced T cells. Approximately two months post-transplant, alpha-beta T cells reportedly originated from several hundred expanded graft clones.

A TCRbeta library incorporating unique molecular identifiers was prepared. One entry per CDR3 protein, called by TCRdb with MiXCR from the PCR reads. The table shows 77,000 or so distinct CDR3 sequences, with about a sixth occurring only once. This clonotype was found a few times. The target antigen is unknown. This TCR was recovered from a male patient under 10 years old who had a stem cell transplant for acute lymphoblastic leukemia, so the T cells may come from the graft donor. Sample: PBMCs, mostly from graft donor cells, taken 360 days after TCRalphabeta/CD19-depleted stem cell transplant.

The CDR3 bases are TGCGCCAGCAGAGTTGTTGGTGGGGTCCAAGAGACCCAGTACTTC. This sequence encodes CASRVVGGVQETQYF. The chain carries TRBV5-1 and TRBJ2-5; D is unresolved. V was cut by 5 bases and J by 1 base, with 15 bases left in between. The CDR3 sequence is 15 residues long. Germline loops: CDR1 SGHRS, CDR2 YFSETQ.